The 26 T cell receptor beta chains presented below share a single source sample, sequenced in a study of draining lymph node invasion in breast cancer. Memory regulatory T cells were sorted as CD4+ CD45RA- CD25high cells. TCRdb processed the bulk RNA-seq reads anew with MiXCR; each CDR3 protein has one entry. Of 250 to 350 distinct CDR3 sequences listed, about a quarter are singletons. The specimen sequenced was sorted memory Tregs from the tumor. These receptors were obtained from a female donor with luminal breast cancer.

About this clonotype: This may stem from a read error, because a much larger clone lies one nucleotide away. The J gene is TRBJ2-1, the V gene TRBV6-2 or TRBV6-3, with 11 bases that match TRBD2. The CDR3 runs to 16 residues. The germline V gene has CDR1 MNHEY and CDR2 SVGEGT. J gave up 6 bases and V 8 bases, and 12 bases lay outside the gene matches. This CDR3 is CASALAGGFLSNEQFF. The CDR3 DNA follows: TGTGCCAGCGCCCTAGCGGGGGGCTTTCTCTCCAATGAGCAGTTCTTC.

By share, this clonotype ranks as hyperexpanded. The chain couples TRBV20-1 to TRBJ2-7, with D unclear. In germline, CDR1 is DFQATT, CDR2 SNEGSKA (reference sequence). The CDR3 has 13 amino acids. Trimming took 1 base from V and 1 from J, leaving 8 bases between them. CDR3 sequence: CSARAGVSYEQYF. The DNA for the CDR3 is TGCAGTGCTAGAGCTGGGGTTTCCTACGAGCAGTACTTC.

This clonotype occurred a few times. The rearrangement links TRBV3-1 to TRBJ1-2; weak D call: TRBD1 (5 bases). Germline V gene lookup returns CDR1 LGHDT and CDR2 YNNKEL (reference sequence). The CDR3 length is 12 residues. Trimming pared 8 bases from V and 7 bases from J, leaving 14 bases between. The CDR3 coding sequence is TGTGCCAGCGGGGACGGCGTAGCTGGCTACACCTTC. This codes for CASGDGVAGYTF.

In its sample, this clonotype ranks as large. The gene calls are TRBV10-1 and TRBJ1-2; possible D gene TRBD1, 6 bases. V was clipped by 4 bases and J by 3 bases, with 12 bases between them. Per germline, CDR1 WNHNN and CDR2 SYGVQD (reference sequence). This CDR3 has 14 amino acids. The CDR3 nucleotides are TGCGCCAGCAGTGCTGACAGGTCGGACTATGGCTACACCTTC. Its protein product is CASSADRSDYGYTF.

The rearrangement links TRBV29-1 to TRBJ2-5, with TRBD1 identical over 7 bases. The length of the CDR3 is 12 residues. CDR1 and CDR2 (germline): SQVTM, ANQGSEA. V dropped 6 bases and J dropped 5; count of bases not matched to a gene: 6. In nucleotides, the CDR3 is TGCAGCGTCGATAGGGGGCATGAGACCCAGTACTTC. As protein: CSVDRGHETQYF.

By proportion, this clonotype is hyperexpanded. The chain couples TRBV25-1 to TRBJ1-2; the D is unclear. Trimming took 2 bases from V and 8 from J, leaving 9 bases between them. The CDR3 runs 12 residues. Germline CDR1 MGHDK, CDR2 SYGVNS. The CDR3: CASSEGSRGYTF. In DNA form, the CDR3 reads TGTGCCAGCAGTGAAGGCAGCCGAGGCTACACCTTC.

In its sample, this clonotype was seen a few times. The V call is TRBV20-1, the J call TRBJ1-2; D might be TRBD1 (6 bases). Germline V gene lookup returns CDR1 DFQATT and CDR2 SNEGSKA (reference sequence). The CDR3 runs 14 residues. Trimming took off 4 bases at V and 4 bases at J, with 16 bases between the two ends. CDR3 bases: TGCAGTGCTATCCCCCGGGGGCGAGGCTATGGCTACACCTTC. It encodes CSAIPRGRGYGYTF.

The J gene is TRBJ1-1, the V gene TRBV7-7; 7 bases are shared with TRBD1. The V gene's germline CDR1 is SSHAT and CDR2 FNYEAQ (reference sequence). Trimming removed 5 bases from V and 5 bases from J; junction bases left unmatched: 8. The CDR3 runs 14 residues. The CDR3 bases are TGTGCCAGCAGCCAGGGGGGCCCAGGGACTGAAGCTTTCTTT. Translated, it gives CASSQGGPGTEAFF. Full variable domain (missing parts from reference TRBV7-7 and TRBJ1-1): GAGVSQSPRYKVTKRGQDVTLRCDPISSHATLYWYQQALGQGPEFLTYFNYEAQPDKSGLPSDRFSAERPEGSISTLTIQRTEQRDSAMYRCASSQGGPGTEAFFGQGTRLTVV.

V and J are TRBV20-1 and TRBJ2-7, with 7 bases fitting TRBD2. This CDR3 spans 13 amino acids. Germline assignment: CDR1 DFQATT and CDR2 SNEGSKA (reference sequence). Trimming at V came to 6 bases and at J to 3 bases, leaving 8 bases not matched to a gene. The CDR3 DNA reads as TGCAGTGCCGGAGGGAGGGTCAACTACGAGCAGTACGTC. Translated, it gives CSAGGRVNYEQYV.

This clonotype was seen a few times. The chain couples TRBV7-9 to TRBJ1-2; maybe TRBD1 (5 bases). Germline loops: CDR1 SEHNR, CDR2 FQNEAQ (reference sequence). This CDR3 is built from 13 residues. Between the trimmed V and J ends, which lost 4 bases and 8 bases, there was a span of 14 bases. CDR3 residues: CASSSTGASGYTF. In nucleotides, the CDR3 is TGTGCCAGCAGCTCTACCGGGGCCAGCGGCTACACCTTC.

This clonotype was seen a handful of times. The chain couples TRBV2 to TRBJ2-3; TRBD2 agrees at 10 bases. This CDR3 spans 17 amino acids. Per germline, CDR1 SNHLY and CDR2 FYNNEI. The V gene end was trimmed by 8 bases and the J gene end by 1 base; junction bases not matched to a gene: 12. CDR3 residues: CASQRGGGSWGTDTQYF. DNA of the CDR3: TGTGCCAGCCAGCGGGGGGGCGGATCCTGGGGCACAGATACGCAGTATTTT.

This clonotype was counted only a few times. V is TRBV10-2 and J is TRBJ1-6; unclear D gene. Germline assignment: CDR1 WSHSY and CDR2 SAAADI. Trimming stripped 0 bases from V and 15 bases from J, with 12 bases between. This CDR3 spans 13 amino acids. In DNA form, the CDR3 reads TGCGCCAGCAGTGAGTCTCTGGTCGGGAACCTCCACTTT. It specifies CASSESLVGNLHF.

The gene calls are TRBV20-1 and TRBJ1-2; TRBD1 might be the D (5 bases). The CDR3 is 11 residues long. The ends were cut back, 6 bases at V and 7 bases at J, with 12 bases in the middle. Germline V gene data show CDR1 as DFQATT and CDR2 as SNEGSKA (reference sequence). The CDR3, as DNA: TGCAGTGCCCAACCCCAGGGTGGCTACACCTTC. Amino acids: CSAQPQGGYTF.

The genes are TRBV20-1 and TRBJ1-5; D is undetermined. The V end was cut by 0 bases, the J end by 3 bases, with 15 bases between. There are 16 residues in the CDR3. Germline lookup yields CDR1 DFQATT and CDR2 SNEGSKA (reference sequence). The CDR3: CSARDRSWGANQPQHF. The CDR3 bases are TGCAGTGCTAGAGACCGATCGTGGGGAGCCAATCAGCCCCAGCATTTT.

The sample holds a few counts of this clonotype. The gene calls are TRBV7-3 and TRBJ2-2, with a possible D match to TRBD2 (5 bases). This CDR3 contains 15 residues. V gave up 2 bases and J gave up 1 base, with 8 bases separating them. Germline lookup yields CDR1 SGHTA and CDR2 FQGTGA. CDR3 bases: TGTGCCAGCAGCTTACCGGGGATGAACACCGGGGAGCTGTTTTTT. Amino acid sequence: CASSLPGMNTGELFF.

The chain employs TRBV9 and TRBJ1-2; D possibly corresponds to TRBD1 (5 bases). The CDR3 totals 15 residues. V was trimmed by 0 bases and J by 2 bases, leaving 11 bases between them. CDR1 SGDLS and CDR2 YYNGEE come from the germline V gene. CDR3 sequence: CASSVGGQGNYGYTF. The CDR3 DNA sequence: TGTGCCAGCAGCGTAGGTGGGCAGGGAAACTATGGCTACACCTTC.

This clonotype is judged large. The chain links TRBV6-6 to TRBJ1-2; no reliable D call. V lost 6 bases and J lost 2, with 16 bases in between. Germline V gives CDR1 MNHNY, CDR2 SVGAGI (reference sequence). The CDR3 totals 15 residues. CDR3 bases: TGTGCCAGCAGAAATTTACGGTTAACAAACTATGGCTACACCTTC. Encoded protein: CASRNLRLTNYGYTF.

The rearrangement links TRBV7-8 to TRBJ1-1; D is unclear. The V end was cut by 1 base, the J end by 2 bases, with 8 bases between. The CDR3 consists of 14 residues. Germline loops: CDR1 SGHVS, CDR2 FQNEAQ. The CDR3 sequence: CASSLVMGNTEAFF. In DNA form, the CDR3 reads TGTGCCAGCAGCTTAGTCATGGGTAACACTGAAGCTTTCTTT.

Judged by abundance, this clonotype is large. The chain has TRBV6-5 and TRBJ1-5; D uncertain. CDR3 size: 13 residues. Trimming left V 3 bases short and J 2 bases short, with 5 bases between. In germline, CDR1 is MNHEY, CDR2 SVGAGI. In nucleotides, the CDR3 is TGTGCCAGCAGTTATGGTCGCAATCAGCCCCAGCATTTT. Its protein product is CASSYGRNQPQHF.

This clonotype turned up a few times. The J gene is TRBJ1-5, the V gene TRBV15, with unresolved D. Trimming left V 2 bases short and J 5 bases short, with 4 bases between. The CDR3 loop spans 12 amino acids. Germline loops: CDR1 LNHNV, CDR2 YYDKDF (reference sequence). The CDR3 DNA is TGTGCCACCAGCAGACGGGATCAGCCCCAGCATTTT. This translates into CATSRRDQPQHF.

The chain uses TRBV6-1 and TRBJ1-5; 11 nucleotides align to TRBD1. Trimming removed 5 bases from V and 0 bases from J; junction bases left unmatched: 6. Germline CDR1 reads MNHNS; CDR2 reads SASEGT. The CDR3 runs 17 residues. The CDR3 sequence: CASSTRTGGGSNQPQHF. The CDR3, as DNA: TGTGCCAGCAGTACAAGGACAGGGGGCGGTAGCAATCAGCCCCAGCATTTT.

J is TRBJ1-5 and V is TRBV12-3 or TRBV12-4; a weak D match, TRBD1 (5 bases). This CDR3 region has 15 residues. Trimming removed 3 bases at V and 6 bases at J, with 15 bases between. CDR3 sequence (DNA): TGTGCCAGCAGTTTTTCGGGGCGTGCGAGTCAGCCCCAGCATTTT. This encodes CASSFSGRASQPQHF.

This clonotype showed up just a few times. The genes are TRBV5-1 and TRBJ2-3, with D perhaps TRBD1 or TRBD2 (5 bases each). CDR3 size: 14 residues. The germline CDR1 and CDR2 sequences are SGHRS and YFSETQ. V lost 4 bases and J 0 bases, leaving 9 bases between the germline ends. The CDR3 DNA reads TGCGCCAGCAGCGGTTGGGACAGCACAGATACGCAGTATTTT. It translates to CASSGWDSTDTQYF.

This clonotype was seen just once. The V call is TRBV5-5, the J call TRBJ2-7; the D gene is possibly TRBD1 (5 bases). Germline CDR1 and CDR2: SGHKS and YYEKEE (reference sequence). This CDR3 contains 15 residues. V shed 0 bases and J shed 2 bases, with 12 bases lying between them. Here the CDR3 reads CASSLDLLGPYEQYV. The CDR3 bases are TGTGCCAGCAGCTTGGACCTTCTGGGGCCCTACGAGCAGTACGTC.

CDR3 in amino acids: CASSSGLGKSHEKLFF. The CDR3 nucleotides are TGTGCCAGTAGTTCGGGACTGGGAAAGTCTCATGAAAAACTGTTTTTT. The chain employs TRBV19 and TRBJ1-4, with a weak D call TRBD1 (5 bases). Trimming removed 5 bases at V and 6 bases at J, with 19 bases between. The CDR3 loop spans 16 amino acids. Germline-derived CDR1 and CDR2 are LNHDA and SQIVND (reference sequence).

This chain links TRBV6-2 or TRBV6-3 with TRBJ1-2; D is ambiguous. Germline V gene data show CDR1 as MNHEY and CDR2 as SVGEGT. CDR3 length equals 10 residues. Trimming pared 6 bases from V and 5 bases from J, leaving 4 bases between. CDR3 sequence reads: CASRHYGYTF. The CDR3 DNA is TGTGCCAGCAGGCATTATGGCTACACCTTC.